This T cell receptor (beta chain) was observed in a study of OX40 agonist ivuxolimab in advanced cancers. The data were produced by immunoSEQ multiplex PCR, yet TCRdb's version contains in-frame clones alone and is incomplete. The data show 95,000 to 150,000 clones, about 94% seen once. Trimming removed 6 bases from V and 5 bases from J, with 17 bases in between. The CDR3 runs 14 residues. Germline CDR1 MNHEY, CDR2 SVGAGI. This TCR was sampled from an adult with an advanced solid tumor such as melanoma, head and neck, liver or kidney cancer. The rearrangement links TRBV6-5 to TRBJ2-7; possible D gene TRBD2, 6 bases. Sequencing used CD4+ or CD8+ T cells sorted from blood, obtained in a trial of the OX40 agonist ivuxolimab. CDR3 in DNA: TGTGCCAGCAGCCCACTTTTAGCGGTCGACGAGCAGTACTTC. This encodes CASSPLLAVDEQYF.